A selection of T cell receptor beta chains follows, all from one sample in a study of cytomegalovirus exposure and HLA in healthy donors. Clones were sequenced by immunoSEQ multiplex PCR, and TCRdb holds only the in-frame ones, with some missing. The sample includes approximately 160,000 clones, about 90% seen only once; the top ten take around 2.7%. Sequenced material: PBMCs. The receptors were gathered from a woman between 18 and 29 years old in good health and CMV-seropositive. CDR3s include the opening cysteine and the closing phenylalanine or tryptophan. The D gene is left open where the match is weak. Clone size appears in some rows only: once, few, many, or a class for an expanded clone.

D gene: TRBD1; J gene: TRBJ1-2; V gene: TRBV7-8; clone size: -; CDR3 DNA: TGTGCCAGCAGCTTAGAGTGGACAGGGGGCCGCAATTTTGGCTACACCTTC; CDR3 protein: CASSLEWTGGRNFGYTF
D gene: TRBD2; J gene: TRBJ2-1; V gene: TRBV9; clone size: -; CDR3 DNA: TGTGCCAGCAGCGTAGGTGGACTAGCGGCCTTATACAATGAGCAGTTCTTC; CDR3 protein: CASSVGGLAALYNEQFF
D gene: -; J gene: TRBJ2-3; V gene: TRBV27; clone size: -; CDR3 DNA: TGTGCCAGCAGTTACGGGGATTCCCGCACAGATACGCAGTATTTT; CDR3 protein: CASSYGDSRTDTQYF
D gene: -; J gene: TRBJ2-5; V gene: TRBV6-5; clone size: -; CDR3 DNA: TGTGCCAGCAAAGACAGGCAAGAGACCCAGTACTTC; CDR3 protein: CASKDRQETQYF
D gene: -; J gene: TRBJ2-7; V gene: TRBV18; clone size: -; CDR3 DNA: TGTGCCAGCTCACTACAGGGGAGCGGGTACGAGCAGTACTTC; CDR3 protein: CASSLQGSGYEQYF
D gene: -; J gene: TRBJ1-4; V gene: TRBV11-2; clone size: -; CDR3 DNA: TGTGCCAGCAGCCCGGTCGGCGGTCGCGAAAAACTGTTTTTT; CDR3 protein: CASSPVGGREKLFF
D gene: -; J gene: TRBJ1-2; V gene: TRBV29-1; clone size: -; CDR3 DNA: TGCAGCGTTGCAGGCCAGAACTATGGCTACACCTTC; CDR3 protein: CSVAGQNYGYTF
D gene: -; J gene: TRBJ1-4; V gene: TRBV28; clone size: -; CDR3 DNA: TGTGCCAGCAGTCCCCAGGGTAATGAAAAACTGTTTTTT; CDR3 protein: CASSPQGNEKLFF
D gene: TRBD2; J gene: TRBJ2-1; V gene: TRBV7-2; clone size: -; CDR3 DNA: TGTGCCAGCAGCTTAGCCCGAGCCACTAGCGGGTACAATGAGCAGTTCTTC; CDR3 protein: CASSLARATSGYNEQFF
D gene: -; J gene: TRBJ2-7; V gene: TRBV7-2; clone size: -; CDR3 DNA: TGTGCCAGCAGCCGTGGTCTGGGCGGGAAGTCTAACGAGCAGTACTTC; CDR3 protein: CASSRGLGGKSNEQYF
D gene: TRBD2; J gene: TRBJ2-7; V gene: TRBV29-1; clone size: -; CDR3 DNA: TGCAGCGTTGGGCTAGCGGGAGGGCATGCCTACGAGCAGTACTTC; CDR3 protein: CSVGLAGGHAYEQYF
D gene: -; J gene: TRBJ2-7; V gene: TRBV27; clone size: -; CDR3 DNA: TGTGCCAGCAGTCCACAGCAGCGGGCGGTCTACGAGCAGTACTTC; CDR3 protein: CASSPQQRAVYEQYF
D gene: TRBD2; J gene: TRBJ2-1; V gene: TRBV7-9; clone size: -; CDR3 DNA: TGTGCCAGCAGCCCAGCCGGGACTAGCGGGAGTGCTTTTCAGTTCTTC; CDR3 protein: CASSPAGTSGSAFQFF
D gene: TRBD2; J gene: TRBJ2-6; V gene: TRBV9; clone size: -; CDR3 DNA: TGTGCCAGCAGCGTAGAGGGAGGGCCCATCTCTGGGGCCAACGTCCTGACTTTC; CDR3 protein: CASSVEGGPISGANVLTF
D gene: TRBD1; J gene: TRBJ1-4; V gene: TRBV28; clone size: -; CDR3 DNA: TGTGCCAGCAGTTCATGGACAGGGGGCAATGAAAAACTGTTTTTT; CDR3 protein: CASSSWTGGNEKLFF
D gene: -; J gene: TRBJ2-5; V gene: TRBV2; clone size: once; CDR3 DNA: TGTGCCCTCCGGGGGGCAGGGACGGAGACCCAGTACTTC; CDR3 protein: CALRGAGTETQYF
D gene: -; J gene: TRBJ1-2; V gene: TRBV27; clone size: -; CDR3 DNA: TGTGCCAGCACCCCAGTCGGGGGGCATGGCTACACCTTC; CDR3 protein: CASTPVGGHGYTF
D gene: -; J gene: TRBJ2-1; V gene: TRBV11-2; clone size: -; CDR3 DNA: TGTGCCAGCAGCTTCGCAACGGGAGGGGGCCATGAGCAGTTCTTC; CDR3 protein: CASSFATGGGHEQFF
D gene: -; J gene: TRBJ2-7; V gene: TRBV14; clone size: -; CDR3 DNA: TGTGCCAGCAGCCAAGGACGGGGACAAACCTACGAGCAGTACTTC; CDR3 protein: CASSQGRGQTYEQYF
D gene: -; J gene: TRBJ1-1; V gene: TRBV7-2; clone size: -; CDR3 DNA: TGTGCCAGCAGCTTTGTCAGGGCGAACACTGAAGCTTTCTTT; CDR3 protein: CASSFVRANTEAFF
D gene: -; J gene: TRBJ2-3; V gene: TRBV6-5; clone size: -; CDR3 DNA: TGTGCCAGCAGTCCGGACGGGATCACAGATACGCAGTATTTT; CDR3 protein: CASSPDGITDTQYF
D gene: -; J gene: TRBJ1-5; V gene: TRBV6-6; clone size: -; CDR3 DNA: TGTGCCAGCAGTTTGGAGGGACGCAATCAGCCCCAGCATTTT; CDR3 protein: CASSLEGRNQPQHF